The TCR beta chain under discussion was sequenced for a study of early T cells in non-severe SARS-CoV-2 infection. Study background: The input, bulk RNA from unsorted whole blood, was sequenced, and chains were unpaired.

CDR3 length equals 14 residues. Germline CDR1 reads SEHNR; CDR2 reads FQNEAQ (reference sequence). V dropped 2 bases and J dropped 11 bases, with 19 bases sitting between them. TCRdb ran MiXCR on the 5' RACE reads and lists one entry per CDR3 protein. The sample lists roughly 100,000 distinct CDR3 sequences, about an eighth occurring once. This clonotype has at least ten counts. Sequenced sample: whole blood. The rearrangement links TRBV7-9 to TRBJ2-7; D is perhaps TRBD1 (6 bases). The receptor comes from an adult who was a healthcare worker with PCR-confirmed SARS-CoV-2 infection or an uninfected control (not recorded which). Here the CDR3 reads CASSLSSRDKAKYF. In nucleotides, the CDR3 is TGTGCCAGCAGCTTATCTAGTCGGGACAAGGCAAAGTACTTC. The variable domain in full, completed from reference TRBV7-9 and TRBJ2-7, reads DTGVSQNPRHKITKRGQNVTFRCDPISEHNRLYWYRQTLGQGPEFLTYFQNEAQLEKSRLLSDRFSAERPKGSFSTLEIQRTEQGDSAMYLCASSLSSRDKAKYFGPGTRLTVT.